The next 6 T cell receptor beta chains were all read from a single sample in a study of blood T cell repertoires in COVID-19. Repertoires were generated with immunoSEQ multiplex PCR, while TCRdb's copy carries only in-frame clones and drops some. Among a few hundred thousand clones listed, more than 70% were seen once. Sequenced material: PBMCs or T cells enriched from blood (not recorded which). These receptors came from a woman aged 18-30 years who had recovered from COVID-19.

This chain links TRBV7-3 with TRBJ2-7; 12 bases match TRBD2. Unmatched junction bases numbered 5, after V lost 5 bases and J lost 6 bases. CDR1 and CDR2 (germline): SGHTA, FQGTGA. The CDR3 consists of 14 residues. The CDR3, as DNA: TGTGCCAGCAGCGCTAGCGGGGGGGCCTTCGAGCAGTACTTC. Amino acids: CASSASGGAFEQYF.

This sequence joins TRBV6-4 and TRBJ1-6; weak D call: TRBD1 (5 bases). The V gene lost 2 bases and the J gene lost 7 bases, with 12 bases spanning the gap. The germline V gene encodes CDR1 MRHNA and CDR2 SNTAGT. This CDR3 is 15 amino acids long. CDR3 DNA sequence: TGTGCCAGCAGTGACGGGCGTCAGGGAAATTCACCCCTCCACTTT. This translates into CASSDGRQGNSPLHF.

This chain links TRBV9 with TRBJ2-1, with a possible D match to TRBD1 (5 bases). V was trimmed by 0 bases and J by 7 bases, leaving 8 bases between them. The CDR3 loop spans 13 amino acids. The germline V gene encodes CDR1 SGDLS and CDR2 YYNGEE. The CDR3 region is CASSVDSGNEQFF. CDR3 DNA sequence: TGTGCCAGCAGCGTAGACTCAGGGAATGAGCAGTTCTTC.

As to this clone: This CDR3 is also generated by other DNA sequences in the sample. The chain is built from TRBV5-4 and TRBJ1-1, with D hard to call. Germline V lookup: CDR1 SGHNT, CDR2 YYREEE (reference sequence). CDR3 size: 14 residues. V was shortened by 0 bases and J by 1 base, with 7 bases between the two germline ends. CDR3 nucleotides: TGTGCCAGCAGCTTGGGACAATCGAACACTGAAGCTTTCTTT. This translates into CASSLGQSNTEAFF.

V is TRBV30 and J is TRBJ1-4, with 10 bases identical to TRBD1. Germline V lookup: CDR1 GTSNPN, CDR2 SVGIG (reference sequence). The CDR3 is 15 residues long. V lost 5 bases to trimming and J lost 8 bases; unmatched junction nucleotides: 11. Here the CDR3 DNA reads TGTGCCTGGGGACAGGGGGTTCAAAGAAGGGAAAAACTGTTTTTT. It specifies CAWGQGVQRREKLFF.

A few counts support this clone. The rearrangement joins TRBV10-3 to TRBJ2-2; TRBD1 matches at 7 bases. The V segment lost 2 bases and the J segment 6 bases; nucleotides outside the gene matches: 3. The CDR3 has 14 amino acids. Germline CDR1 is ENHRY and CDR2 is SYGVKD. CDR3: CAISEATGPGELFF. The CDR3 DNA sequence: TGTGCCATCAGTGAGGCGACAGGGCCCGGGGAGCTGTTTTTT.